One sample yielded the 15 T cell receptor beta chains listed below, sequenced in a study of T cell clones after liver transplantation. Only in-frame clones appear in the TCRdb table, and some are missing; sequencing was by immunoSEQ multiplex PCR. The table records 70,000 or so clones, around 92% of them present only once. Sequencing used CD4+ T cells from blood, obtained less than 26 months after liver transplant. These receptor sequences come from a human patient who received a liver transplant. The T cells may come from the graft donor.

The CDR3 spells CASSSGQETQYF. DNA for the CDR3: TGTGCCAGCAGTTCAGGTCAAGAGACCCAGTACTTC. This chain links TRBV28 with TRBJ2-5; D is ambiguous. The CDR3 consists of 12 residues. The ends were cut back, 4 bases at V and 2 bases at J, with 5 bases in the middle. Germline CDR1 MDHEN, CDR2 SYDVKM.

V usage is TRBV7-6 and J usage is TRBJ1-1; 7 nucleotides match TRBD1. This CDR3 is 14 amino acids long. Unmatched junction bases numbered 4, after V lost 5 bases and J lost 1 base. The germline CDR1 and CDR2 sequences are SGHVS and FNYEAQ. This chain's CDR3 is CASSAYRGNTEAFF. CDR3 DNA sequence: TGTGCCAGCAGCGCCTACAGGGGGAACACTGAAGCTTTCTTT.

The sample holds one count of this clone. Compared with germline, one end of the junction differs, possibly owing to a read error. The V call is TRBV7-7, the J call TRBJ2-5, with 11 nucleotides matching TRBD2. The CDR3 covers 14 residues. Germline V gene lookup returns CDR1 SSHAT and CDR2 FNYEAQ (reference sequence). The CDR3 nucleotides are TGTGCTAGCAGCTTCGGGACTAGCGGAGAGACCCAGTACTTC. Translating it yields CASSFGTSGETQYF.

CDR3 sequence: CASNEAPGSYEQYF. Written as DNA, the CDR3 is TGCGCCAGCAATGAGGCGCCTGGATCCTACGAGCAGTACTTC. The rearrangement links TRBV5-1 to TRBJ2-7; D not resolved. Germline V gives CDR1 SGHRS, CDR2 YFSETQ. The V gene lost 6 bases and the J gene lost 1 base, with 14 bases spanning the gap. The CDR3 is 14 residues long.

The genes are TRBV15 and TRBJ1-5, with D unresolved. The CDR3 runs to 13 residues. The germline gives CDR1 LNHNV, CDR2 YYDKDF (reference sequence). Trimming pared 0 bases from V and 9 bases from J, leaving 9 bases between. The CDR3 reads CATSREGIPPQHF. As DNA, the CDR3 is TGTGCCACCAGCAGAGAAGGGATACCGCCCCAGCATTTT.

The J gene is TRBJ2-4, the V gene TRBV11-3, with D perhaps matching TRBD2 (5 bases). The CDR3 length is 15 residues. Germline values: CDR1 SGHNT, CDR2 YENEEA. The V and J ends lost 2 bases and 8 bases respectively, with 16 bases between them. The CDR3 loop is CASSLKLAGSDIQYF. Written as DNA, the CDR3 is TGTGCCAGCAGCTTAAAACTCGCGGGTTCCGACATTCAGTACTTC.

The J gene is TRBJ2-1, the V gene TRBV5-1; D is undetermined. The V end lost 2 bases, the J end lost 3 bases, and 9 bases lay between the germline ends. Germline CDR1 and CDR2: SGHRS and YFSETQ. This CDR3 is built from 14 residues. DNA of the CDR3: TGCGCCAGCAGCTTCGCGACGCTCTACAATGAGCAGTTCTTC. Amino acids: CASSFATLYNEQFF.

The chain uses TRBV5-1 and TRBJ1-2; D is uncertain. From germline, CDR1 is SGHRS and CDR2 YFSETQ. The V and J ends lost 2 bases and 7 bases respectively, with 21 bases between them. The CDR3 is 16 amino acids. The chain's CDR3 is CASSFSPGPASGGYTF. The CDR3 DNA reads TGCGCCAGCAGCTTTAGCCCGGGCCCAGCTTCGGGTGGCTACACCTTC.

Only one count was recorded for this clone. This sequence joins TRBV11-2 and TRBJ2-5, with D possibly TRBD2 on 6 matching bases. This CDR3 is 14 amino acids long. V lost 3 bases and J 5 bases, leaving 13 bases between the germline ends. Germline assignment: CDR1 SGHAT and CDR2 FQNNGV. The CDR3 bases are TGTGCCAGCAGCTTCGGAGGGCCGAGGGAGACCCAGTACTTC. Its translation: CASSFGGPRETQYF. Variable domain in full (rest from reference TRBV11-2 and TRBJ2-5): EAGVAQSPRYKIIEKRQSVAFWCNPISGHATLYWYQQILGQGPKLLIQFQNNGVVDDSQLPKDRFSAERLKGVDSTLKIQPAKLEDSAVYLCASSFGGPRETQYFGPGTRLLVL.

The V call is TRBV11-1, the J call TRBJ1-5; D uncertain. The CDR3 loop spans 13 amino acids. Germline values: CDR1 SGHAT, CDR2 FQDESV (reference sequence). V gave up 1 base and J gave up 5 bases, with 6 bases separating them. For the CDR3, the DNA is TGTGCCAGCAGCTTAGGGGCATATCAGCCCCAGCATTTT. It specifies CASSLGAYQPQHF.

The V and J genes are TRBV19 and TRBJ1-1, with TRBD1 identical over 10 bases. The CDR3 runs 12 residues. Per the germline V gene, CDR1 is LNHDA and CDR2 is SQIVND (reference sequence). Trimming cost V 10 bases and J 8 bases; bases outside gene matches: 7. The CDR3 here is CATRPDRGEAFF. The CDR3 DNA is TGTGCCACCCGCCCGGACAGGGGGGAAGCTTTCTTT.

This chain connects TRBV28 to TRBJ1-2; TRBD1 agrees at 10 bases. The V segment lost 5 bases and the J segment 7 bases; nucleotides outside the gene matches: 13. The germline V gene has CDR1 MDHEN and CDR2 SYDVKM. The CDR3 runs 16 residues. The CDR3 protein is CASSPPPGTGAVGYTF. Written as DNA, the CDR3 is TGTGCCAGCAGTCCCCCCCCCGGGACAGGGGCCGTTGGCTACACCTTC.

This clone was picked up one time. This chain connects TRBV19 to TRBJ2-3; 13 bases match TRBD2. The junction had 5 bases not matched to a gene; V was cut back by 10 bases and J by 4 bases. Germline V lookup: CDR1 LNHDA, CDR2 SQIVND (reference sequence). The CDR3 contains 14 residues. CDR3 residues: CATATSGRADTQYF. The CDR3 bases are TGTGCCACCGCCACTAGCGGGAGGGCAGATACGCAGTATTTT.

The chain recombines TRBV5-4 with TRBJ1-1, with 7 bases lining up with TRBD1. J gave up 4 bases and V 4 bases, and 13 bases lay outside the gene matches. Looked up from germline, CDR1 is SGHNT and CDR2 is YYREEE (reference sequence). The CDR3 runs 16 residues. CDR3 sequence reads: CASSADGPGGSTEAFF. CDR3 in DNA: TGTGCCAGCAGCGCGGACGGACCAGGGGGTTCCACTGAAGCTTTCTTT.

This clone showed up just a few times. The genes are TRBV19 and TRBJ1-1; D ambiguous. This CDR3 region has 13 residues. CDR1 and CDR2 (germline): LNHDA, SQIVND (reference sequence). V lost 0 bases and J lost 6, with 8 bases in between. CDR3 nucleotides: TGTGCCAGTAGTATAGATTTAGGCGCTGAAGCTTTCTTT. Amino acid sequence: CASSIDLGAEAFF.